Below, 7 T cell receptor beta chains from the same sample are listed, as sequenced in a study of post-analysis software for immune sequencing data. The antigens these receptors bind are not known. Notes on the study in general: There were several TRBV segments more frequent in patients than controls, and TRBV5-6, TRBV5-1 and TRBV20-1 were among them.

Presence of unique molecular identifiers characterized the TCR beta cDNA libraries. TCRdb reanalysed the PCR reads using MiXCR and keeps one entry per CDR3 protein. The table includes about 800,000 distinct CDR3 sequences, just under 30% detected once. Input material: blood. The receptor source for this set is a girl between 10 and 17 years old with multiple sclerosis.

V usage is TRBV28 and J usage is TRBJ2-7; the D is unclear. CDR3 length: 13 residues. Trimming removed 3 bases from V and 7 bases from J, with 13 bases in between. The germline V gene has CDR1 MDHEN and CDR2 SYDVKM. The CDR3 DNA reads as TGTGCCAGCAGTTTTACTAACCTCGGGGAGCAGTACTTC. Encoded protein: CASSFTNLGEQYF.

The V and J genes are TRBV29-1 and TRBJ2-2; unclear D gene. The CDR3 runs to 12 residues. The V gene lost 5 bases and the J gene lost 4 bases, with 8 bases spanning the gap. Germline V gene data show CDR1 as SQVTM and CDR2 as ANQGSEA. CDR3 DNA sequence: TGCAGCGTTCTGTGGACCACCGGGGAGCTGTTTTTT. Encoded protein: CSVLWTTGELFF.

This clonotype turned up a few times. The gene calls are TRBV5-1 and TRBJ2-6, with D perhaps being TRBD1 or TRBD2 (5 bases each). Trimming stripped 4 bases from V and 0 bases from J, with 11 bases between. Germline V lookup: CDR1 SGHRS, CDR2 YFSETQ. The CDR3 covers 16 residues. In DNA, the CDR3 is TGCGCCAGCAGCCCCGGGACCTACTCTGGGGCCAACGTCCTGACTTTC. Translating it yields CASSPGTYSGANVLTF.

CDR3 in amino acids: CSVGNEGQGYGYGYTF. The CDR3 DNA follows: TGCAGCGTTGGTAATGAAGGACAGGGTTACGGATATGGCTACACCTTC. The chain recombines TRBV29-1 with TRBJ1-2; 8 bases align to TRBD1. The CDR3 covers 16 residues. Germline V gene sequence: CDR1 SQVTM, CDR2 ANQGSEA. V gave up 4 bases and J gave up 5 bases; unmatched junction bases: 15. Looking up the rest from reference TRBV29-1 and TRBJ1-2 gives the full variable domain: SAVISQKPSRDICQRGTSLTIQCQVDSQVTMMFWYRQQPGQSLTLIATANQGSEATYESGFVIDKFPISRPNLTFSTLTVSNMSPEDSSIYLCSVGNEGQGYGYGYTFGSGTRLTVV.

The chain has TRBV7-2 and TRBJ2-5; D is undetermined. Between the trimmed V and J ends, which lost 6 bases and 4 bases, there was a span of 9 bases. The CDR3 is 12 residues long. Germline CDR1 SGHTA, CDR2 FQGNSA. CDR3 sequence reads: CASRATGETQYF. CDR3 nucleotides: TGTGCCAGCAGAGCCACGGGAGAGACCCAGTACTTC.

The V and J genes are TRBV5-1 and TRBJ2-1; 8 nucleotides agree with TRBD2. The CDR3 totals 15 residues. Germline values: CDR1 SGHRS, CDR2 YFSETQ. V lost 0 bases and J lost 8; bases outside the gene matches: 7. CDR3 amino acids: CASSLEGTRVDEQFF. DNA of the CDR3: TGCGCCAGCAGCTTGGAAGGGACTAGAGTCGATGAGCAGTTCTTC.

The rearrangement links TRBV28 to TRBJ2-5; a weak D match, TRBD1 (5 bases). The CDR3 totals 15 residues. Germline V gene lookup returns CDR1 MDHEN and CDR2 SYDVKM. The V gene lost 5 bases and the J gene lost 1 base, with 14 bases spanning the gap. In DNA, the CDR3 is TGTGCCAGCAGTCCCACTCAAGACAGCCAAGAGACCCAGTACTTC. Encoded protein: CASSPTQDSQETQYF.